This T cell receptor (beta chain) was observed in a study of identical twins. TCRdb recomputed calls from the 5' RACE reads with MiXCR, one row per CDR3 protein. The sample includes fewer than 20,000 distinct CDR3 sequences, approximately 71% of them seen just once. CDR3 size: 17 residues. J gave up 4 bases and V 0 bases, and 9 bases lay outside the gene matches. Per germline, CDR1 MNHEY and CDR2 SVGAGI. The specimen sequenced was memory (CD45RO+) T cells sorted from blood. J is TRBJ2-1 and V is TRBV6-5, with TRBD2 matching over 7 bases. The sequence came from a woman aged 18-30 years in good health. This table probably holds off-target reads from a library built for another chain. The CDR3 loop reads CASSYSGLGGVYNEQFF. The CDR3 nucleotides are TGTGCCAGCAGTTACTCTGGACTAGGCGGGGTTTACAATGAGCAGTTCTTC.